This T cell receptor (beta chain) was sequenced for a study of CD8 T cells in Susac syndrome (dated by TCRdb to 2018 to 2020). Looking at the study overall: Among the sequenced Susac syndrome patients, more than five had clinically active disease and fewer than 10 were in clinical remission. At blood withdrawal, Susac syndrome patients were either therapy-naive, taking corticosteroids (in some cases with IVIg as well), or taking IVIg alone. The study used repertoire sequencing to test whether antigen drove CD8+ T cell activation and differentiation in Susac syndrome. Overall study results and their limits: No clonal expansion was detected in the CD4+ T cell repertoire of Susac syndrome patients. The study acknowledged that relatively few individuals were included in the TCR sequencing and HLA analysis.

From a lookup of the germline V gene (reference sequence), CDR1 and CDR2 are SEHNR and FQNEAQ. V drops 7 bases and J drops 2 bases, leaving 11 bases in between. The CDR3 goes from the cysteine to the phenylalanine over 13 residues. Solely the CDR3 DNA is kept, with 39 bases framed from the first base. As for this clonotype: Its antigen target is currently unknown. Nothing much larger sits one base from this clone, and base qualities are not available.

Peripheral blood CD8+ and CD4+ T cells from healthy donors, Susac syndrome patients and multiple sclerosis patients were profiled by high-throughput TCR beta sequencing. Recently defined diagnostic criteria for definite or probable disease were met by the Susac syndrome patients. CD8+ TEMRA cells were enriched by FACS, while bulk CD8+ and CD4+ T cells were purified by magnetic negative isolation. Blood was collected in EDTA tubes and processed within 24 hours, with PBMCs isolated through density gradient centrifugation. PBMCs intended for TCR sequencing were cryopreserved in liquid nitrogen and thawed later in a water bath at 37 degrees C. The sorted or isolated CD4+, CD8+ and CD8+ TEMRA cells reached a purity of at least 90%. RNA was extracted with the RNeasy kit and roughly 0.45 to 1 ug was reverse transcribed using random hexamers. TCR beta CDR3 regions were amplified with the immunoSEQ multiplex PCR assay covering 54 Vbeta and 13 Jbeta segments. PCR amplification bias was corrected using a synthetic template baseline for primer optimization and computational correction. The paper's processing steps were these. Only productive sequences were kept, with reads annotated to V, D and J genes according to IMGT and analyzed in immunoSEQ Analyzer. Clonality was computed as one minus Shannon entropy normalized by log2 of the number of productive unique sequences. For each patient and control, public and private clones were evaluated among the 100 most prevalent clones. Susac-specific clones were defined as absent from healthy and MS cohorts, around 1,000 published viral clones and other ImmuneACCESS disease sequences. TCRdb reworked the public reads: Q25 trimming with fastp, MiXCR clone assembly, productive beta chains retained. Every CDR3 protein is listed once, alongside the most common genes and DNA of its rows. TCRdb, not the authors, supplied the V and J calls. Counted in this sample were under 95,000 distinct CDR3 sequences; over 90% of them appeared once. Roughly 0.31% of the sample is taken by the ten largest.

The sequence joins TRBV7-9 to TRBJ1-1; the D gene assignment is ambiguous. The receptor was isolated from a human donor with Susac syndrome. Sequencing was done on a sample of CD4+ T cells from PBMCs. The DNA reads as follows: TGTGCCAGCAATTTTGACGCAAACACTGAAGCTTTCTTT. It translates to CASNFDANTEAFF.